Below are 32 T cell receptor beta chains sequenced from a single sample in a study of blood T cell repertoires in COVID-19. Libraries were prepared by immunoSEQ multiplex PCR; TCRdb keeps only in-frame clonotypes and omits some of them. The table shows tens of thousands of clones, with approximately 81% occurring only once. Specimen: peripheral blood. Receptors originate from a woman older than 75 with active or convalescent COVID-19.

V usage is TRBV18 and J usage is TRBJ2-1; 9 nucleotides align to TRBD2. Germline CDR1 is KGHSH and CDR2 is LQKENI. V lost 1 base to trimming and J lost 2 bases; unmatched junction nucleotides: 12. There are 19 residues in the CDR3. Written as DNA, the CDR3 is TGTGCCAGCTCACCACGGGGACAGCGGCTAGCGGGGACCTACAATGAGCAGTTCTTC. Its protein is CASSPRGQRLAGTYNEQFF.

V usage is TRBV27 and J usage is TRBJ1-3; 9 nucleotides match TRBD1. The CDR3 is 15 residues long. Germline trimming cut 6 bases from V and 2 bases from J; bases unmatched to any gene: 5. Germline lookup yields CDR1 MNHEY and CDR2 SMNVEV (reference sequence). CDR3 DNA sequence: TGTGCCAGCAGAGATCGACAGGGGGCTGGAAACACCATATATTTT. This gives the protein CASRDRQGAGNTIYF.

This clone was observed a few times. The genes are TRBV7-3 and TRBJ2-2; no clear D gene. The CDR3 spans 13 residues. V was cut by 5 bases and J by 1 base, with 5 bases left in between. Per germline, CDR1 SGHTA and CDR2 FQGTGA. CDR3 amino acids: CASSRGNTGELFF. The CDR3 coding sequence is TGTGCCAGCAGCCGAGGGAACACCGGGGAGCTGTTTTTT.

The genes are TRBV19 and TRBJ1-2; 11 positions match TRBD1. Per the germline V gene, CDR1 is LNHDA and CDR2 is SQIVND (reference sequence). The trim removed 7 bases at V and 7 bases at J, leaving 11 bases unmatched. The CDR3 runs 15 residues. The CDR3 loop is CASNPLGQGAPGYTF. CDR3 DNA: TGTGCCAGTAATCCGTTAGGACAGGGGGCGCCTGGCTACACCTTC.

This clone was counted a single time. The chain links TRBV21-1 to TRBJ1-3; the table's D call of TRBD1 was not tested on the DNA. TRBV21-1 is a pseudogene. The CDR3 is 19 amino acids. The CDR3 spells CASPPGAGGNFFSGNTIYF. The CDR3 DNA follows: TGTGCCAGCCCCCCCGGGGCAGGGGGTAACTTCTTCTCTGGAAACACCATATATTTT.

V and J are TRBV7-9 and TRBJ2-2, with 8 bases identical to TRBD1. The trim removed 4 bases at V and 7 bases at J, leaving 11 bases unmatched. This CDR3 contains 16 residues. Per germline, CDR1 SEHNR and CDR2 FQNEAQ (reference sequence). The DNA for the CDR3 is TGTGCCAGCAGCTCTTGGACAGGGAAAGGGGGCGGGGAGCTGTTTTTT. Its translation is CASSSWTGKGGGELFF.

The chain employs TRBV3-1 (or the pseudogene TRBV3-2) and TRBJ1-2; 12 nucleotides match TRBD1. The CDR3 consists of 15 residues. CDR1 and CDR2 (germline): LGHDT, YNNKEL (reference sequence). J lost 8 bases, V lost 0 bases, and 4 bases had no gene match. The DNA for the CDR3 is TGTGCCAGCAGCCAAGACTCCGGGACAGGGGGCGGCTACACCTTC. This gives the protein CASSQDSGTGGGYTF.

The chain recombines TRBV7-2 with TRBJ2-7; no reliable D call. Germline V gene sequence: CDR1 SGHTA, CDR2 FQGNSA. V shed 1 base and J shed 1 base, with 8 bases lying between them. CDR3 length equals 14 residues. DNA of the CDR3: TGTGCCAGCAGCTTAGGGCAGTTGTCCTACGAGCAGTACTTC. Translated, it gives CASSLGQLSYEQYF. The variable domain in full, completed from reference TRBV7-2 and TRBJ2-7, reads GAGVSQSPSNKVTEKGKDVELRCDPISGHTALYWYRQSLGQGLEFLIYFQGNSAPDKSGLPSDRFSAERTGGSVSTLTIQRTQQEDSAVYLCASSLGQLSYEQYFGPGTRLTVT.

Only a few counts were recorded for this clone. This sequence joins TRBV4-1 and TRBJ1-2; unclear D gene. The CDR3 sequence is 14 residues long. Germline CDR1 reads MGHRA; CDR2 reads YSYEKL. V gave up 0 bases and J gave up 4 bases, with 9 bases separating them. CDR3 in DNA: TGCGCCAGCAGCCAAGATACGGGTTCCTATGGCTACACCTTC. This codes for CASSQDTGSYGYTF.

This clone showed up just once. The chain recombines TRBV27 with TRBJ1-5; unclear D gene. There are 16 residues in the CDR3. V lost 5 bases, J lost 1 base, and 15 bases lay in between. Germline lookup yields CDR1 MNHEY and CDR2 SMNVEV (reference sequence). The CDR3 bases are TGTGCCAGCAGTGGAATGGAGTTCCCCAGCAATCAGCCCCAGCATTTT. Translation gives CASSGMEFPSNQPQHF.

The rearrangement joins TRBV28 to TRBJ1-2, with TRBD1 as a possible D gene (6 bases). Trimming pared 7 bases from V and 4 bases from J, leaving 16 bases between. Germline V gene lookup returns CDR1 MDHEN and CDR2 SYDVKM. The CDR3 runs to 14 residues. CDR3 nucleotide sequence: TGTGCCAGCACCCCTCCGACAGGAGGCTATGGCTACACCTTC. It specifies CASTPPTGGYGYTF.

The chain links TRBV18 to TRBJ2-1, with 12 bases lining up with TRBD2. The CDR3 contains 16 residues. CDR1 KGHSH and CDR2 LQKENI come from the germline V gene. V shed 2 bases and J 12 bases; nucleotides not matched to a gene: 11. The CDR3 bases are TGTGCCAGCTCACCAAAGGAGGTAACTAGCGGGGGGTCGCAGTTCTTC. It specifies CASSPKEVTSGGSQFF.

V gene TRBV5-1 combines with J gene TRBJ2-7, with D possibly TRBD1 on 5 matching bases. This CDR3 is built from 20 residues. The V and J ends lost 0 bases and 3 bases respectively, with 28 bases between them. Germline CDR1 reads SGHRS; CDR2 reads YFSETQ. The DNA of the CDR3 is TGCGCCAGCAGCTTGGAAGGGCGGCAGGGCGGTAGAGATGAAATCTACGAGCAGTACTTC. Protein: CASSLEGRQGGRDEIYEQYF.

The rearrangement uses TRBV2 and TRBJ1-3; 7 bases fit TRBD1. V was pared by 6 bases and J by 3 bases, with 5 bases of the junction left unmatched. This CDR3 region has 14 residues. Germline values: CDR1 SNHLY, CDR2 FYNNEI. The DNA of the CDR3 is TGTGCCAGCAGCCTAGGGACAGTTGGAAACACCATATATTTT. Translation: CASSLGTVGNTIYF.

The V gene is TRBV27, the J gene TRBJ1-1, with 7 bases lining up with TRBD1. CDR3 length equals 14 residues. Germline assignment: CDR1 MNHEY and CDR2 SMNVEV (reference sequence). J lost 5 bases, V lost 4 bases, and 7 bases had no gene match. Here the CDR3 DNA reads TGTGCCAGCAGTTCGGGCAGGGGGAATACTGAAGCTTTCTTT. Encoded protein: CASSSGRGNTEAFF.

The chain is built from TRBV28 and TRBJ2-7; 8 bases line up with TRBD2. J gave up 4 bases and V 4 bases, and 9 bases lay outside the gene matches. Looked up from germline, CDR1 is MDHEN and CDR2 is SYDVKM. The CDR3 spans 15 residues. Written as DNA, the CDR3 is TGTGCCAGCAGTTCGTCGCTGCGGGGGGAATACGAGCAGTACTTC. It is translated as CASSSSLRGEYEQYF.

This clone occurred once. This chain connects TRBV27 to TRBJ2-2; 8 nucleotides align to TRBD1. The CDR3 extends over 16 amino acids. Germline CDR1 reads MNHEY; CDR2 reads SMNVEV (reference sequence). Trimming removed 5 bases from V and 2 bases from J; junction bases left unmatched: 7. CDR3 bases: TGTGCCAGCAGTCAAACCGGGACAGGCAACACCGGGGAGCTGTTTTTT. Translating gives CASSQTGTGNTGELFF.

This clone occurred once. The chain links TRBV7-2 to TRBJ2-5; 13 bases match TRBD2. Germline values: CDR1 SGHTA, CDR2 FQGNSA. V lost 5 bases and J lost 1; bases outside the gene matches: 10. The CDR3 contains 18 residues. The chain's CDR3 is CASSVTSGGAGLQETQYF. CDR3 nucleotide sequence: TGTGCCAGCAGCGTAACTAGCGGGGGGGCCGGACTCCAAGAGACCCAGTACTTC.

This clone is a singleton in its sample. The CDR3 region is CASRQGAHGYTF. DNA of the CDR3: TGTGCCAGCAGACAGGGGGCCCATGGCTACACCTTC. The chain has TRBV28 and TRBJ1-2, with 9 bases aligning to TRBD1. Germline V lookup: CDR1 MDHEN, CDR2 SYDVKM. V gave up 6 bases and J gave up 6 bases; unmatched junction bases: 2. This CDR3 is 12 amino acids long.

V is TRBV6-5 and J is TRBJ1-1, with a possible D match to TRBD1 (5 bases). Germline loops: CDR1 MNHEY, CDR2 SVGAGI. The CDR3 totals 13 residues. Trimming took off 6 bases at V and 5 bases at J, with 13 bases between the two ends. The CDR3 protein is CASRQGWGTEAFF. The CDR3, as DNA: TGTGCCAGCAGGCAGGGTTGGGGAACTGAAGCTTTCTTT.

The rearrangement uses TRBV19 and TRBJ1-2; D possibly corresponds to TRBD1 (5 bases). This CDR3 is built from 14 residues. CDR1 LNHDA and CDR2 SQIVND come from the germline V gene (reference sequence). V lost 1 base and J lost 4, with 10 bases in between. For the CDR3, the DNA is TGTGCCAGTAGTATAGGGGGGGGTGCCTATGGCTACACCTTC. Translating gives CASSIGGGAYGYTF.

Remarks on this clone: One end of the junction fails to match germline, which may point to a read error. The J gene is TRBJ2-1, the V gene TRBV6-4, with TRBD1 matching 10 bases. This CDR3 contains 15 residues. CDR1 and CDR2 from the germline V gene are MRHNA and SNTAGT. CDR3 nucleotide sequence: TGTGCCAGCAGGAGGACAGGGGGGCCATCCGATGAGCCGTTCTTC. Protein: CASRRTGGPSDEPFF.

This chain connects TRBV18 to TRBJ1-2; D gene uncertain. The V gene's germline CDR1 is KGHSH and CDR2 LQKENI. The CDR3 loop spans 16 amino acids. Between the trimmed V and J ends, which lost 4 bases and 3 bases, there was a span of 18 bases. The CDR3 sequence is CASSLLQYRTDYGYTF. The CDR3 DNA follows: TGTGCCAGCTCACTATTACAGTATCGTACGGACTATGGCTACACCTTC.

This CDR3 is CASSSSGNGEQYF. The CDR3 region has the DNA TGTGCCAGCAGTTCTTCCGGGAATGGCGAGCAGTACTTC. The chain recombines TRBV6-5 with TRBJ2-7; a possible D gene is TRBD2 (5 bases). Germline V gene data show CDR1 as MNHEY and CDR2 as SVGAGI. Trimming took 4 bases from V and 6 from J, leaving 13 bases between them. The CDR3 is 13 residues long.

V and J are TRBV5-4 and TRBJ1-4; 7 bases are a match to TRBD1. This CDR3 is 15 amino acids long. Germline-derived CDR1 and CDR2 are SGHNT and YYREEE (reference sequence). The V and J ends lost 4 bases and 7 bases, in that order; junction bases with no gene match: 10. CDR3 amino acids: CASSIGGARTEKLFF. The CDR3 DNA is TGTGCCAGCAGCATAGGGGGCGCCCGGACTGAAAAACTGTTTTTT.

This sequence joins TRBV3-1 (or the pseudogene TRBV3-2) and TRBJ2-7; 9 bases match TRBD1. The CDR3 contains 15 residues. V lost 2 bases to trimming and J lost 6 bases; unmatched junction nucleotides: 8. The germline V gene has CDR1 LGHDT and CDR2 YNNKEL (reference sequence). The CDR3 nucleotides are TGTGCCAGCAGCCAATGGGACAGGGTCGGTGGCGAGCAGTACTTC. Translation: CASSQWDRVGGEQYF.

V is TRBV3-1 (or the pseudogene TRBV3-2) and J is TRBJ2-7; perhaps TRBD2 as D (6 bases). The V end lost 10 bases, the J end lost 4 bases, and 8 bases lay between the germline ends. The CDR3 is 10 residues long. The germline V gene has CDR1 LGHDT and CDR2 YNNKEL (reference sequence). CDR3: CATGEYEQYF. CDR3 DNA: TGTGCCACGGGGGAATACGAGCAGTACTTC.

This clone was observed a single time. V is TRBV19 and J is TRBJ1-5; D might be TRBD1 (6 bases). The germline V gene encodes CDR1 LNHDA and CDR2 SQIVND (reference sequence). V lost 5 bases and J 7 bases, leaving 6 bases between the germline ends. The CDR3 has 11 amino acids. CDR3 protein: CASSGGQPQHF. The CDR3 DNA sequence: TGTGCCAGTAGTGGGGGCCAGCCCCAGCATTTT.

At least ten counts were recorded for this clone. The V and J genes are TRBV7-9 and TRBJ2-3; D perhaps matches TRBD1 (6 bases). The length of the CDR3 is 14 residues. V lost 5 bases and J 0 bases, leaving 9 bases between the germline ends. Germline V gives CDR1 SEHNR, CDR2 FQNEAQ (reference sequence). CDR3 sequence reads: CASSGTTSTDTQYF. In DNA, the CDR3 is TGTGCCAGCAGCGGGACAACTAGCACAGATACGCAGTATTTT.

This chain connects TRBV5-1 to TRBJ2-5; 11 bases align to TRBD2. Trimming at V came to 1 base and at J to 5 bases, leaving 4 bases not matched to a gene. The germline V gene has CDR1 SGHRS and CDR2 YFSETQ. This CDR3 comprises 15 residues. The CDR3 coding sequence is TGCGCCAGCAGCTTGACTAGCGGGGGTTCTGAGACCCAGTACTTC. Its translation: CASSLTSGGSETQYF.

J is TRBJ1-2 and V is TRBV28, with 9 positions matching TRBD1. After removal of 8 bases from V and 4 bases from J, the junction contained 17 bases not matched to a gene. Germline V CDR1 and CDR2: MDHEN, SYDVKM. The CDR3 loop spans 17 amino acids. As DNA, the CDR3 is TGTGCCAGCGCAAATCCGGGACAGGGTGGGGGTCCCTATGGCTACACCTTC. This encodes CASANPGQGGGPYGYTF.

The chain combines TRBV25-1 with TRBJ2-5; 9 positions agree with TRBD1. Germline V gene sequence: CDR1 MGHDK, CDR2 SYGVNS. This CDR3 contains 15 residues. V lost 3 bases and J lost 2; bases outside the gene matches: 4. The CDR3 reads CASSDLGQGQETQYF. Written as DNA, the CDR3 is TGTGCCAGCAGTGATCTCGGACAGGGGCAAGAGACCCAGTACTTC.